This TCR beta chain was profiled in a study of blood T cell repertoires in COVID-19. Profiling relied on immunoSEQ multiplex PCR, and the TCRdb table lists in-frame clones only, not all of them. This sample has over 150,000 clones, with about 88% found just once. V shed 0 bases, J shed 6 bases, and the junction held 8 bases outside the gene matches. CDR3 length equals 17 residues. Germline V CDR1 and CDR2: SGDLS, YYNGEE. The V and J genes are TRBV9 and TRBJ2-1, with 11 bases aligning to TRBD2. The material sequenced was peripheral blood. The clonotype originates from a woman of 80 years or more with COVID-19, enrolled during active disease. CDR3 coding DNA: TGTGCCAGCAGCGTAGGGTTAGCGGGAGGGCCAAGCAATGAGCAGTTCTTC. Its translation: CASSVGLAGGPSNEQFF.